This is a list of T cell receptor beta chains from one sample in a study of regulatory T cells in long-lasting Graves disease. TCRdb reprocessed the multiplex PCR reads with MiXCR, giving one entry per CDR3 protein. Of about 430,000 distinct CDR3 sequences in the sample, roughly 23% were seen once. The sample consisted of peripheral blood mononuclear cells (PBMCs), taken when the disease was refractory, from a patient treated with antithyroid drugs. The receptors derive from a female donor with Graves disease. Each CDR3 is given without its conserved first and last residue. The order of the fields is D gene, V gene, J gene, CDR3 protein. The D gene is left open where the match is weak.

>.|TRBV28|TRBJ2-3
ASTSRGDTQY
>.|TRBV2|TRBJ2-7
ATLDTSYEQY
>.|TRBV7-9|TRBJ2-3
ASSSSASREDTQY
>.|TRBV20-1|TRBJ2-7
SASTGTRVYEQY
>.|TRBV19|TRBJ1-1
ASSMAGRNTEAF
>.|TRBV12-3/TRBV12-4|TRBJ2-3
ASSGGIAPITDTQY
>.|TRBV7-6|TRBJ2-2
ASSFPGERVTTGELF
>TRBD1|TRBV9|TRBJ2-7
ASSPSPGQTYEQY
>.|TRBV28|TRBJ2-5
ASRKGETQY
>.|TRBV5-4|TRBJ2-3
ASSVYTDTQY
>.|TRBV20-1|TRBJ2-7
SARVPGQNYEQY
>.|TRBV5-6|TRBJ2-7
ASSTGPAYEQY
>.|TRBV6-1|TRBJ1-1
ASSTWDSGTEAF
>.|TRBV6-1|TRBJ1-5
ASSERRPQH
>.|TRBV4-1|TRBJ1-4
ASSQPGTTNEKLF
>TRBD1|TRBV6-1|TRBJ1-5
ASRKGTGESQPQH
>.|TRBV2|TRBJ1-5
ASSIRWKGAYQPQH
>TRBD2|TRBV5-6|TRBJ2-7
ASSTYLAGGAYEQY
>TRBD1|TRBV20-1|TRBJ2-2
SANSGTGANTGELF
>.|TRBV15|TRBJ2-5
ATSRDLGRETQY
>.|TRBV28|TRBJ2-7
ASSFRELGYEQY
>TRBD2|TRBV28|TRBJ2-1
ASSRLAGVGEQF
>.|TRBV6-5|TRBJ1-5
ASSYLGRTHQPQH
>TRBD1|TRBV12-3/TRBV12-4|TRBJ2-7
ASRSDRLYEQY
>TRBD1|TRBV7-8|TRBJ2-7
ASSLSQGAAYEQY
>TRBD1|TRBV2|TRBJ1-1
AREGTQTGKNTEAF
>TRBD1|TRBV5-5|TRBJ1-1
ASSSTGGVRNTEAF
>TRBD2|TRBV7-2|TRBJ2-3
ASSLSGALGDTQY
>TRBD2|TRBV28|TRBJ2-7
ASSGGSGDEQY
>.|TRBV6-1|TRBJ2-5
ASSGGETQY
>.|TRBV14|TRBJ1-5
ASREGDIPSNQPQH
>.|TRBV7-3|TRBJ2-1
ASSPSISGSYNEQF
>.|TRBV5-1|TRBJ1-3
ASSLRQGSSPKI